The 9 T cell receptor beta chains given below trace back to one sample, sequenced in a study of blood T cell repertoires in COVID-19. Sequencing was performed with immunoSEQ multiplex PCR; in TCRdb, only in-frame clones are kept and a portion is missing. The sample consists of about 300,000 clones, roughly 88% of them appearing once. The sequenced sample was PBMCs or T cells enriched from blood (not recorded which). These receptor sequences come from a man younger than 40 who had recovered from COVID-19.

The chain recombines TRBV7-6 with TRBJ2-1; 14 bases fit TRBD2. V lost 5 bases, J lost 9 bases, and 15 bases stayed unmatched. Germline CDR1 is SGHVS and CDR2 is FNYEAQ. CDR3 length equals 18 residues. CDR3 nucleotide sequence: TGTGCCAGCAGCCCCCTGCCTCGGACTAGCGGGGGGCGGGGTGAGCAGTTCTTC. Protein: CASSPLPRTSGGRGEQFF.

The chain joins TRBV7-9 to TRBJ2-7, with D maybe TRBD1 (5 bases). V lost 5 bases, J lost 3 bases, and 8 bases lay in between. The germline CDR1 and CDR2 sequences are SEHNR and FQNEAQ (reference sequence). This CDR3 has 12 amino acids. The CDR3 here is CASSRQFYEQYF. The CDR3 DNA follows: TGTGCCAGCAGCCGACAGTTCTACGAGCAGTACTTC.

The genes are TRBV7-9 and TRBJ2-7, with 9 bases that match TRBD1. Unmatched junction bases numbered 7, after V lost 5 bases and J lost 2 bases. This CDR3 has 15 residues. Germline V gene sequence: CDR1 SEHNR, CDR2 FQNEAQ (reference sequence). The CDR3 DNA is TGTGCCAGCAGCGAGATACAGGGGGCTCCCTACGAGCAGTACTTC. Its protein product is CASSEIQGAPYEQYF.

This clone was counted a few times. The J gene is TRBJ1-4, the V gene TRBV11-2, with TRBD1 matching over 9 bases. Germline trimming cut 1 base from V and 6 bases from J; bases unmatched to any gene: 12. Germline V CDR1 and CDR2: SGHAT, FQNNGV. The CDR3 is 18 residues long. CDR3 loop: CASSLAVGQGEGDEKLFF. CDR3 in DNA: TGTGCCAGCAGCTTAGCAGTGGGACAGGGAGAGGGGGATGAAAAACTGTTTTTT.

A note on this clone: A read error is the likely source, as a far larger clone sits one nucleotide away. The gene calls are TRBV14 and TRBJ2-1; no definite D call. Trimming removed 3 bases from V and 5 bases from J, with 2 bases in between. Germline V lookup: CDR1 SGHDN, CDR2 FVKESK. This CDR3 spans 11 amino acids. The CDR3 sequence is CASSHNNEQFF. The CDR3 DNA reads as TGTGCCAGCAGCCACAACAATGAGCAGTTCTTC. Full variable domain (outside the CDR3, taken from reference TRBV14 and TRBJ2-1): EAGVTQFPSHSVIEKGQTVTLRCDPISGHDNLYWYRRVMGKEIKFLLHFVKESKQDESGMPNNRFLAERTGGTYSTLKVQPAELEDSGVYFCASSHNNEQFFGPGTRLTVL.

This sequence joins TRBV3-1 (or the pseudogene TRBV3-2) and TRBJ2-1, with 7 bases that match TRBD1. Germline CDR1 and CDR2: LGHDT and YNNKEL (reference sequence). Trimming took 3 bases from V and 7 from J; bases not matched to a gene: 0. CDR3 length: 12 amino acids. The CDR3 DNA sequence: TGTGCCAGCAGCCAGACAGGGAATGAGCAGTTCTTC. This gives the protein CASSQTGNEQFF.

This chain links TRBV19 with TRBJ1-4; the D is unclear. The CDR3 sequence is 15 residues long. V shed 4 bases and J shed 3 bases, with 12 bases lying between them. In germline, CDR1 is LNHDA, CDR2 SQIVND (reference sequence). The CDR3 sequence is CASSRMPGANEKLFF. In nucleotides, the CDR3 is TGTGCCAGTAGTAGAATGCCGGGAGCTAATGAAAAACTGTTTTTT.

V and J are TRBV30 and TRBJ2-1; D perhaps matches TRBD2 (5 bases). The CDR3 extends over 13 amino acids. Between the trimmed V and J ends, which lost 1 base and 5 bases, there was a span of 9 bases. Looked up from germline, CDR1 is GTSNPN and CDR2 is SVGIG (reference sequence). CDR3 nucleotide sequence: TGTGCCTGGAGTGACGGGAATAACAATGAGCAGTTCTTC. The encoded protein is CAWSDGNNNEQFF.

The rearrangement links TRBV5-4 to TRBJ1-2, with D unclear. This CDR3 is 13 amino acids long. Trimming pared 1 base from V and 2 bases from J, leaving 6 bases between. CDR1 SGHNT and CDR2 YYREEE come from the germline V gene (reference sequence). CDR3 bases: TGTGCCAGCAGCTTGTGGCAGAACTATGGCTACACCTTC. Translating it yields CASSLWQNYGYTF.